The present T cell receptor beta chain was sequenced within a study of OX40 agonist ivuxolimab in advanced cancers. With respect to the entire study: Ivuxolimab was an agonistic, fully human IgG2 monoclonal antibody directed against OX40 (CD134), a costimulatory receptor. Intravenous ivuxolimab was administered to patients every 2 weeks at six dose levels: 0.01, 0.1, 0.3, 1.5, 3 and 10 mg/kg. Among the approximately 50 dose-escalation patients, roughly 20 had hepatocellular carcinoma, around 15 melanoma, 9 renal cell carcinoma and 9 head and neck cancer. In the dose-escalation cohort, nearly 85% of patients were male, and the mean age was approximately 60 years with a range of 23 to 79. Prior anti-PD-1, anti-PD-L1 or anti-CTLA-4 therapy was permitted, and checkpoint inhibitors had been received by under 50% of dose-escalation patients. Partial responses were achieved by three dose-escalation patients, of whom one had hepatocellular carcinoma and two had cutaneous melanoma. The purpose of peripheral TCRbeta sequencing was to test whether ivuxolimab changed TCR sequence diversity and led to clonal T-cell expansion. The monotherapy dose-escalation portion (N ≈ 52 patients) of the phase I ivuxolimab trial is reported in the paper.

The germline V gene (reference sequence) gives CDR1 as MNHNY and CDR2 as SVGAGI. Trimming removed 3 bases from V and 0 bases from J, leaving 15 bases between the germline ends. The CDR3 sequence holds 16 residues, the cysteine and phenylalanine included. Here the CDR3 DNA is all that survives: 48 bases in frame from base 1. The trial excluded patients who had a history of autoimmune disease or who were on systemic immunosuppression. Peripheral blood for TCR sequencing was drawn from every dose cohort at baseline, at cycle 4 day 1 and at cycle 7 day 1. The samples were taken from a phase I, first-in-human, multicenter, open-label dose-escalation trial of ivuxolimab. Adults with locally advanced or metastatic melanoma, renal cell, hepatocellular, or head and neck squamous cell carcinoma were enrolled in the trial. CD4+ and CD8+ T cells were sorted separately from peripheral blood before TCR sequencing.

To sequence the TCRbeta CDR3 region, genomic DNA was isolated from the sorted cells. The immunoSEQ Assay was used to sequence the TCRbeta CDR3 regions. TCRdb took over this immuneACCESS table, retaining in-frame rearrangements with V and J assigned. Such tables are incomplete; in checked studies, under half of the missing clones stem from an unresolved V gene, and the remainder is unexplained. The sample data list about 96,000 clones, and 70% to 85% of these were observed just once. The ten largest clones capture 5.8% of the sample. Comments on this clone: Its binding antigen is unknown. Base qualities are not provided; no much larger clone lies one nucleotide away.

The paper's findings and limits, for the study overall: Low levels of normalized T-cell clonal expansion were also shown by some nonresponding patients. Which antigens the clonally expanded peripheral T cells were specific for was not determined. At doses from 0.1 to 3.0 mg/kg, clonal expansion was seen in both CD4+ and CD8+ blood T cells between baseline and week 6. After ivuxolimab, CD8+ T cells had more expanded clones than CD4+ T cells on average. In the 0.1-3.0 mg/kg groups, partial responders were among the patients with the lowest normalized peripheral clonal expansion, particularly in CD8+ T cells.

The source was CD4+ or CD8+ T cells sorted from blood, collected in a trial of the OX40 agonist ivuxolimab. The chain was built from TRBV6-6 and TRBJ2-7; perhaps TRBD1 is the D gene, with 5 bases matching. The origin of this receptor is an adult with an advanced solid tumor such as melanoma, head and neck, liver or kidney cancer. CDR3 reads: CASSYPDSFSSYEQYF. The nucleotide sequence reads TGTGCCAGCAGTTATCCCGACAGTTTTAGCTCCTACGAGCAGTACTTC.